This entry features one T cell receptor (beta chain) sequence. Its antigen is currently unknown. The PCR used 60 Vbeta and 13 Jbeta primers. This table comes from immunoSEQ multiplex PCR, and its TCRdb copy is limited to in-frame clones, with some not included. The data show about 90,000 clones, around four fifths seen once. This sample was included in a study of cytomegalovirus exposure and HLA in healthy donors. Study at large: HLA-typed donors were the source of approximately 88 million unique TCRs, which an early data release held. For the approximately 430 genotyped donors, roughly 80% fell within the Caucasian-associated ancestry cluster. Findings and caveats of the study: Cytomegalovirus association was assigned to about 150 TCR beta chains.

In germline, CDR1 is SGHRS, CDR2 YFSETQ. The CDR3 has 15 amino acids. V lost 0 bases and J lost 6, with 12 bases in between. The TCR originated in a boy younger than 18 in good health and CMV-seronegative. The chain has TRBV5-1 and TRBJ1-4; D might be TRBD1 (5 bases). The material sequenced was PBMCs. This CDR3 reads CASSLGTGLDEKLFF. The CDR3 DNA follows: TGCGCCAGCAGCTTGGGTACGGGACTGGATGAAAAACTGTTTTTT.